In this sample, the clone carrying this T cell receptor (beta chain) turned up a few times. An expansion of CD8+CD57+ cells by flow cytometry had been shown in patients chosen for sequencing. Genomic DNA templated the TCR beta VDJ and CDR3 profiling. TCRdb ran MiXCR on the reads and lists one entry per CDR3 protein. The top ten clones hold roughly 1.8% of a sample with fewer than 200,000 distinct CDR3 sequences, about half of them seen once. These data belong to a study of CD8+CD57+ T cells in acquired aplastic anemia. On the study more broadly: Sorted CD4+ and CD8+ cells yielded DNA averaging approximately 3.4 ug.

The germline CDR1 and CDR2 sequences are ENHRY and SYGVKD. Trimming at V came to 10 bases and at J to 3 bases, leaving 8 bases not matched to a gene. The CDR3 consists of 13 residues. This clonotype was sampled from a human donor with aplastic anemia. The specimen sequenced was sorted CD4+, CD8+, or CD8+CD57+ T cells (not recorded which) from PBMCs. V is TRBV10-3 and J is TRBJ2-7; 8 bases are a match to TRBD2. The CDR3 region has the DNA TGTGCCAACAAAGCGGGAGACCACTACGAGCAGTACTTC. Its translation is CANKAGDHYEQYF.